The sequence of this TCR beta chain was determined in a study of PD-1 blockade in classical Hodgkin lymphoma (dated by TCRdb to about 2020). Regarding the complete study: Nivolumab dosing was 3 mg/kg intravenously every 2 weeks, continuing until either disease progression or unacceptable toxicity. A peripheral blood immune signature of response to PD-1 blockade in classical Hodgkin lymphoma was defined using TCR beta sequencing and CyTOF.

Comments on this clone: Its antigen is not yet known. Base qualities are not recorded, but no much larger clone differs from it by a single base.

Genomic DNA was extracted with the Qiagen DNeasy kit from unsorted PBMCs and from negatively selected CD4+ and CD8+ fractions. Amplification of TCR beta CDR3 regions was done by immunoSEQ multiplex PCR with primers that anneal to V and J segments. A synthetic immune receptor repertoire was used to minimize amplification bias, and remaining bias was computationally removed after sequencing. Per the original workflow: Repertoire diversity was quantified as the Shannon entropy index using custom Python scripts. Unsorted, CD4+ and CD8+ repertoires were analyzed separately, except for combined analyses in which CD4+ and CD8+ sequences were merged in silico. A clone counted as expanded when the clone's frequency after treatment rose at least 2-fold relative to C1D1, and clones undetected at baseline were given a pseudocount of 0.5. Clones with 0 or 1 copy at C1D1 were defined as singleton clones, while clones with 2 or more copies were defined as non-singleton clones. Clones expanded in unsorted samples were annotated as CD4+, CD8+ or unknown by matching protein sequences in sorted samples from the same patient. Wilcoxon tests on paired samples were used to test diversity changes from C1D1 to C4D1. Sourced from immuneACCESS, this table was stored by TCRdb with only in-frame sequences that have V and J called. A share of the clones is absent; for the studies checked, an unresolved V gene accounts for under half, and the remainder has no known explanation. D and trimming were read from the DNA, whereas the V and J calls and clone size are those reported in that table. The sample has 75,000 to 100,000 clones on record, about four fifths of them singletons. Roughly 16% of the sample belongs to the ten largest clones.

V gives up 4 bases and J gives up 0 bases, and the segment between their germline ends measures 16 bases. The germline V gene supplies CDR1 SGHDT and CDR2 YYEEEE. The CDR3, cysteine through phenylalanine, is 16 amino acids long. The DNA shown is the 48-base CDR3, in frame from base 1. On the study overall, not on this receptor specifically: Trial patients achieving complete response had baseline diversity similar to newly diagnosed patients, whereas partial responders and progressors had significantly lower diversity. Baseline TCR diversity was reported to be lower in newly diagnosed patients than in healthy donors and to be lower still in relapsed/refractory patients. The study was limited to a single clinical trial cohort, and causes of repertoire differences, possibly disease activity or prior therapy, remained undefined. Diversity was lower in patients who began nivolumab less than 1 year after ASCT, so these patients were left out of later analyses to avoid confounding by immune reconstitution. CD4+ but not CD8+ TCR diversity rose significantly by C4D1 (p=0.0027 vs p=0.16), most apparent in complete responders (p=0.02).

The meaning of the sample's time point label: cycle 2 day 1 (C2D1) of nivolumab. Every trial patient had relapsed following autologous stem cell transplantation, and prior brentuximab vedotin exposure was what differed among cohorts A, B and C. The trial cohort was composed of about 60 patients with relapsed/refractory classical Hodgkin lymphoma, for whom complete response, partial response or progressive disease was recorded as best overall response. Trial patients were treated with single-agent nivolumab in the multi-cohort phase II CheckMate 205 trial. An independent review committee assessed best overall response by applying the 2007 International Working Group response criteria. PBMCs from the trial were collected at three points: immediately before nivolumab initiation (C1D1), and during therapy at cycle 2 day 1 and cycle 4 day 1. After peripheral blood was drawn into 8 mL Vacutainer Cell Preparation Tubes, PBMCs were isolated by centrifugation and then cryopreserved.

The sequenced sample was peripheral blood mononuclear cells (PBMCs), obtained before the second cycle of nivolumab. This receptor chain uses TRBV5-6 and TRBJ1-1; a tentative D match to TRBD1 spans 6 bases. This clonotype originated in a human donor with classical Hodgkin lymphoma. The DNA sequence reads TGTGCCAGCAGCCCCACCGGACAGCGAATGAACACTGAAGCTTTCTTT. Translated, it reads CASSPTGQRMNTEAFF.